Below are 18 T cell receptor beta chains sequenced from a single sample in a study of T cell responses to AZD1222 COVID-19 vaccine. Method: immunoSEQ multiplex PCR; TCRdb's copy keeps in-frame clones and lacks some. Of about 54,000 clones in the sample, 89% were seen once. Specimen: peripheral blood, collected 28 days after the second AZD1222 dose. These receptors were collected from an adult who received the AZD1222 COVID-19 vaccine.

V and J are TRBV18 and TRBJ2-5, with 8 bases aligning to TRBD2. Trimming took 3 bases from V and 3 from J; bases not matched to a gene: 6. The CDR3 spans 15 residues. Germline loops: CDR1 KGHSH, CDR2 LQKENI. CDR3 DNA sequence: TGTGCCAGCTCACCGCGAGGACTAGCTGAAGAGACCCAGTACTTC. Amino acids: CASSPRGLAEETQYF.

The chain is built from TRBV19 and TRBJ2-1, with 11 bases that match TRBD2. From germline, CDR1 is LNHDA and CDR2 SQIVND (reference sequence). CDR3 length equals 20 residues. V shed 5 bases, J shed 2 bases, and the junction held 17 bases outside the gene matches. The CDR3 is CASSQAGRLAGGAAYNEQFF. The CDR3 DNA sequence: TGTGCCAGTAGTCAGGCGGGTCGGCTAGCGGGAGGAGCGGCCTACAATGAGCAGTTCTTC. The full variable domain, rest sourced from reference TRBV19 and TRBJ2-1, is DGGITQSPKYLFRKEGQNVTLSCEQNLNHDAMYWYRQDPGQGLRLIYYSQIVNDFQKGDIAEGYSVSREKKESFPLTVTSAQKNPTAFYLCASSQAGRLAGGAAYNEQFFGPGTRLTVL.

This chain connects TRBV19 to TRBJ2-1; 8 nucleotides line up with TRBD2. CDR1 is LNHDA, CDR2 SQIVND, per germline (reference sequence). The CDR3 contains 17 residues. J gave up 3 bases and V 4 bases, and 11 bases lay outside the gene matches. The CDR3 reads CASSTGRAGVLYNEQFF. CDR3 nucleotide sequence: TGTGCCAGTAGTACCGGACGAGCGGGAGTTCTCTACAATGAGCAGTTCTTC.

The chain combines TRBV28 with TRBJ1-2; D gene uncertain. CDR1 is MDHEN, CDR2 SYDVKM, per germline. This CDR3 spans 15 amino acids. Trimming stripped 3 bases from V and 4 bases from J, with 15 bases between. The CDR3, as DNA: TGTGCCAGCAGTTTTGCTGCCTCGAATAGCTATGGCTACACCTTC. It yields the protein CASSFAASNSYGYTF.

The J gene is TRBJ2-7, the V gene TRBV29-1; a possible D gene is TRBD2 (5 bases). Deletions cut 1 base from V and 0 bases from J, with 13 bases between. This CDR3 spans 15 amino acids. The germline CDR1 and CDR2 sequences are SQVTM and ANQGSEA. The CDR3 loop reads CSVEVPGSSSYEQYF. In nucleotides, the CDR3 is TGCAGCGTTGAAGTTCCGGGGTCGAGCTCCTACGAGCAGTACTTC.

The V gene is TRBV15, the J gene TRBJ2-2; unclear D gene. Germline CDR1 LNHNV, CDR2 YYDKDF (reference sequence). CDR3 size: 14 residues. V was pared by 0 bases and J by 6 bases, with 8 bases between. DNA of the CDR3: TGTGCCACCAGCAGAGATTCTGGCGCCGGGGAGCTGTTTTTT. Encoded protein: CATSRDSGAGELFF.

The rearrangement joins TRBV19 to TRBJ1-6; D unresolved. The germline V gene has CDR1 LNHDA and CDR2 SQIVND (reference sequence). V lost 3 bases and J 6 bases, leaving 9 bases between the germline ends. The CDR3 extends over 14 amino acids. The chain's CDR3 is CASSIGDANSPLHF. The CDR3, as DNA: TGTGCCAGTAGTATTGGGGATGCTAATTCACCCCTCCACTTT.

The chain links TRBV7-3 to TRBJ2-2; 8 bases match TRBD2. The germline gives CDR1 SGHTA, CDR2 FQGTGA. The V gene end was trimmed by 5 bases and the J gene end by 0 bases; junction bases not matched to a gene: 5. The CDR3 covers 16 residues. The CDR3 DNA sequence: TGTGCCAGCAGCCCCTTAGCGGGAACGAACACCGGGGAGCTGTTTTTT. The encoded protein is CASSPLAGTNTGELFF.

The chain joins TRBV4-2 to TRBJ2-2; unclear D gene. The germline gives CDR1 LGHNA, CDR2 YNFKEQ. V lost 1 base, J lost 6 bases, and 18 bases lay in between. CDR3 size: 17 residues. The CDR3 reads CASSQGTHNNIAGELFF. CDR3 bases: TGTGCCAGCAGCCAAGGTACTCACAACAACATAGCCGGGGAGCTGTTTTTT.

The chain couples TRBV7-2 to TRBJ2-7; 11 nucleotides align to TRBD1. Trimming cost V 3 bases and J 3 bases; bases outside gene matches: 4. This CDR3 is 15 amino acids long. Germline loops: CDR1 SGHTA, CDR2 FQGNSA. As DNA, the CDR3 is TGTGCCAGCAGCTTCTCCGGGACAGGGGGCTACGAGCAGTACTTC. Translating it yields CASSFSGTGGYEQYF. The full variable domain, completed using reference TRBV7-2 and TRBJ2-7, is GAGVSQSPSNKVTEKGKDVELRCDPISGHTALYWYRQSLGQGLEFLIYFQGNSAPDKSGLPSDRFSAERTGGSVSTLTIQRTQQEDSAVYLCASSFSGTGGYEQYFGPGTRLTVT.

CDR3 coding DNA: TGTGCCAGCAGTTTCGACAGGGTCTTCACCTTC. This gives the protein CASSFDRVFTF. The chain combines TRBV6-1 with TRBJ1-2; 7 bases align to TRBD1. The CDR3 length is 11 residues. V lost 5 bases and J lost 13; bases outside the gene matches: 7. CDR1 and CDR2 from the germline V gene are MNHNS and SASEGT.

The V gene is TRBV5-3, the J gene TRBJ2-1, with TRBD1 matching 7 bases. TRBV5-3 is labeled an ORF, and its function is uncertain. V lost 4 bases, J lost 0 bases, and 7 bases stayed unmatched. The CDR3 runs 16 residues. CDR3 DNA sequence: TGTGCCAGAAGCCAGGACAGGACGAGCTCCTACAATGAGCAGTTCTTC. It yields the protein CARSQDRTSSYNEQFF.

The chain combines TRBV25-1 with TRBJ1-6; no clear D gene. V lost 8 bases and J 5 bases, leaving 10 bases between the germline ends. The CDR3 contains 13 residues. Germline loops: CDR1 MGHDK, CDR2 SYGVNS. The CDR3 nucleotides are TGTGCCAGCGTGGGAGGAGATAATTCACCCCTCCACTTT. Residues: CASVGGDNSPLHF.

This clone has only a few counts. The chain couples TRBV2 to TRBJ1-4; D possibly corresponds to TRBD1 (6 bases). The CDR3 is 13 residues long. Germline CDR1 and CDR2: SNHLY and FYNNEI. V was trimmed by 7 bases and J by 8 bases, leaving 14 bases between them. The CDR3 loop is CASNRGPGEKLFF. CDR3 coding DNA: TGTGCCAGCAACCGGGGGCCTGGGGAAAAACTGTTTTTT. Looking up the rest from reference TRBV2 and TRBJ1-4 gives the full variable domain: EPEVTQTPSHQVTQMGQEVILRCVPISNHLYFYWYRQILGQKVEFLVSFYNNEISEKSEIFDDQFSVERPDGSNFTLKIRSTKLEDSAMYFCASNRGPGEKLFFGSGTQLSVL.

The V gene is TRBV19, the J gene TRBJ1-2; D perhaps matches TRBD1 (5 bases). V lost 6 bases, J lost 5 bases, and 13 bases lay in between. The germline gives CDR1 LNHDA, CDR2 SQIVND (reference sequence). This CDR3 is 13 amino acids long. CDR3 bases: TGTGCCAGTAGAGGGGCAGCCTTTTATGGCTACACCTTC. Amino acids: CASRGAAFYGYTF.

This clone was observed a handful of times. V is TRBV27 and J is TRBJ2-7, with D perhaps matching TRBD2 (5 bases). With 5 bases removed from V and 6 bases from J, the gap between germline ends came to 17 bases. The CDR3 sequence is 14 residues long. In germline, CDR1 is MNHEY, CDR2 SMNVEV (reference sequence). The chain's CDR3 is CASSQGGVLGEQYF. CDR3 in DNA: TGTGCCAGCAGTCAAGGAGGAGTACTAGGCGAGCAGTACTTC.

The chain carries TRBV23-1 and TRBJ1-1; perhaps TRBD1 as D (5 bases). TRBV23-1 is treated as an ORF (open reading frame) with a function not yet certain. This CDR3 is 15 amino acids long. Trimming removed 0 bases at V and 1 base at J, with 9 bases between. The CDR3 protein is CASSQSKQENTEAFF. The DNA for the CDR3 is TGCGCCAGCAGTCAATCAAAACAGGAGAACACTGAAGCTTTCTTT.

Written as DNA, the CDR3 is TGTGCCAGCAGTGATAGGAGGGGCGGAGGAGGCTCCTACGAGCAGTACTTC. It specifies CASSDRRGGGGSYEQYF. The rearrangement joins TRBV2 to TRBJ2-7; weak D call: TRBD2 (6 bases). This CDR3 has 17 residues. V gave up 3 bases and J gave up 0 bases, with 18 bases separating them. Germline CDR1 is SNHLY and CDR2 is FYNNEI.